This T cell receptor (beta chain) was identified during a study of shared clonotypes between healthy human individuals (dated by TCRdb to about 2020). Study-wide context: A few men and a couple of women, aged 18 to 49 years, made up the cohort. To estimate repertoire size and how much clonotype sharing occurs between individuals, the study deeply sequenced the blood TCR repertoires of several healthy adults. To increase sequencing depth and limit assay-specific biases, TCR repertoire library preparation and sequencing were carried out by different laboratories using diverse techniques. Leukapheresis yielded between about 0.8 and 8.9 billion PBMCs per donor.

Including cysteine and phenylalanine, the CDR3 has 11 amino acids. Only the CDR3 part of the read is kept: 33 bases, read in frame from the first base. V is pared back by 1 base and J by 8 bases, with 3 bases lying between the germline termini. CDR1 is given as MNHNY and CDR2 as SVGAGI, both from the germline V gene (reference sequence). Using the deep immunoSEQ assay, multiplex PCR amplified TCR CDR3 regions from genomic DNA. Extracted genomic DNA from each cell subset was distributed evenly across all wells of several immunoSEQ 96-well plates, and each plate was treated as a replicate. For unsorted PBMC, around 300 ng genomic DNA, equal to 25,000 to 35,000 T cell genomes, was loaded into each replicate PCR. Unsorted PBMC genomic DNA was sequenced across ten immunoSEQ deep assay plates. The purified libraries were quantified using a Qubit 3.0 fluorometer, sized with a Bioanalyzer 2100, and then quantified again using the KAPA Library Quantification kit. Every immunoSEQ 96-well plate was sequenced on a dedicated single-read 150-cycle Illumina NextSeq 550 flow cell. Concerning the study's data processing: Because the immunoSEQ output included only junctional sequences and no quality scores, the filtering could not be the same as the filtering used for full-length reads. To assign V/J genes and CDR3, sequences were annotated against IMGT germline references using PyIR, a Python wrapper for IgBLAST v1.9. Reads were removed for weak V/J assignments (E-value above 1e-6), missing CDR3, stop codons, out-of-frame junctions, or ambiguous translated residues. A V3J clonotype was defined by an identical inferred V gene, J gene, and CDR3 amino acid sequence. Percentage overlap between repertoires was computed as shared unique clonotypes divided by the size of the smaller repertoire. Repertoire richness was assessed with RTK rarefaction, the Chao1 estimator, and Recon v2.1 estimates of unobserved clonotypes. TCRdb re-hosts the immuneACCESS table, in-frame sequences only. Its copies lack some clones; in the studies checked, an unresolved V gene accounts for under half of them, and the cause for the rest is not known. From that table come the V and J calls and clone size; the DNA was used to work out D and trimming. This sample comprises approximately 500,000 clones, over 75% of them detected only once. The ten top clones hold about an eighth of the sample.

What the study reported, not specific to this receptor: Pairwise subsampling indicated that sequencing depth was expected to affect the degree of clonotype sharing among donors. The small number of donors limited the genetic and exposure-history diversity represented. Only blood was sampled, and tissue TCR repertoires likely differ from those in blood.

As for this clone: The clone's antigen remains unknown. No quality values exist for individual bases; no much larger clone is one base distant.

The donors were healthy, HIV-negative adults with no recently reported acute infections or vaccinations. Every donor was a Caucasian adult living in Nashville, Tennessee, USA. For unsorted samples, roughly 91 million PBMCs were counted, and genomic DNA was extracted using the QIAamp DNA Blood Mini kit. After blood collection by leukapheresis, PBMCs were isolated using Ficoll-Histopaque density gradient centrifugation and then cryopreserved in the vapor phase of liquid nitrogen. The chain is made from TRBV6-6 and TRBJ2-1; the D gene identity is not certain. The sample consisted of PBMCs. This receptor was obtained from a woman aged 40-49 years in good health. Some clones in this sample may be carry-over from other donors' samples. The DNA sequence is TGTGCCAGCAGTTACTGGGATGAGCAGTTCTTC. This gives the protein CASSYWDEQFF.